The following is a T cell receptor beta chain sequence with its context. The CDR3 length is 13 residues. V lost 2 bases and J 3 bases, leaving 8 bases between the germline ends. CDR1 SGHTA and CDR2 FQGNSA come from the germline V gene. Data came from immunoSEQ multiplex PCR; TCRdb stores just in-frame clones and leaves some out. The table lists roughly 150,000 clones, 85% to 90% of them singletons. The data are from a study of blood T cell repertoires in COVID-19. Study-wide background: The United States, Italy and Spain were the sources of the acute and convalescent COVID-19 samples. Sources were T cells, B-cell-depleted T cells, or PBMCs; the material itself was cDNA or gDNA.

The material sequenced was peripheral blood. The V gene is TRBV7-2, the J gene TRBJ2-7, with D uncertain. The source of this sequence is a middle-aged woman with acute or convalescent COVID-19. This CDR3 is CASSLLLVYEQYF. The DNA of the CDR3 is TGTGCCAGCAGCTTACTTCTAGTCTACGAGCAGTACTTC.